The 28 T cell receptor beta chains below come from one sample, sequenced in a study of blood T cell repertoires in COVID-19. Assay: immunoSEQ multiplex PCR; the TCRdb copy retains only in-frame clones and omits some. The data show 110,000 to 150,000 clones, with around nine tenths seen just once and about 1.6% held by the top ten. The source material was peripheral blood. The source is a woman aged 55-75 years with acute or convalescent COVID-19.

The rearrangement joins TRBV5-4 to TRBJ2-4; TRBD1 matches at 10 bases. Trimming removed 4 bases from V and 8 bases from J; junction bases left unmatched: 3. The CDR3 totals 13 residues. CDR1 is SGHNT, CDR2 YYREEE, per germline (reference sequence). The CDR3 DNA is TGTGCCAGCAGCCGACAGGGGGCTGACATTCAGTACTTC. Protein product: CASSRQGADIQYF. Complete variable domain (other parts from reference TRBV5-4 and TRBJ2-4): ETGVTQSPTHLIKTRGQQVTLRCSSQSGHNTVSWYQQALGQGPQFIFQYYREEENGRGNFPPRFSGLQFPNYSSELNVNALELDDSALYLCASSRQGADIQYFGAGTRLSVL.

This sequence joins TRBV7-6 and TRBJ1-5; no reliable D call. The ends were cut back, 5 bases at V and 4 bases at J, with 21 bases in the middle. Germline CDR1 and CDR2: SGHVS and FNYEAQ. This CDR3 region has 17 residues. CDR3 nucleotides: TGTGCCAGCAGCCCCGTAGGCAACCTAGGCGAGAATCAGCCCCAGCATTTT. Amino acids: CASSPVGNLGENQPQHF.

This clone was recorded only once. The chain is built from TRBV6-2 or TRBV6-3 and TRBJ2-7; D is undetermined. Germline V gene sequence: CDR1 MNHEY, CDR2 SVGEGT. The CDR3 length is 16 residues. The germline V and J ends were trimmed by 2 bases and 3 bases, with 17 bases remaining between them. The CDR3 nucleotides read TGTGCCAGCAGTTACGATCCGGCAGGCGCTTACTACGAGCAGTACTTC. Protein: CASSYDPAGAYYEQYF.

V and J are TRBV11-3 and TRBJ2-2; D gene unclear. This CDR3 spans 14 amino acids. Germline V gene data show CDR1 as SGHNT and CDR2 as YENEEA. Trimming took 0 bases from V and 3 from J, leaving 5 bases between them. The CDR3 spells CASSLDSDTGELFF. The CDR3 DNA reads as TGTGCCAGCAGCTTAGACTCAGACACCGGGGAGCTGTTTTTT.

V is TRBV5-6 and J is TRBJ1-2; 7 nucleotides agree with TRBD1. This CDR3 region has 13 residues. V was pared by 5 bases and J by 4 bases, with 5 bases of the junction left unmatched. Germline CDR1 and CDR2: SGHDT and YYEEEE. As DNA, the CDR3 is TGTGCCAGCAGGGAACAGGGGTTCTATGGCTACACCTTC. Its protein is CASREQGFYGYTF.

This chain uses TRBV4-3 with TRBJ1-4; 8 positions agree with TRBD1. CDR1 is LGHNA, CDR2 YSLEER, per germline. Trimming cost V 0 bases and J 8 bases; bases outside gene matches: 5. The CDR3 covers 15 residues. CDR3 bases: TGCGCCAGCAGCCAAGAGCTCAGGGGGCACGAAAAACTGTTTTTT. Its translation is CASSQELRGHEKLFF.

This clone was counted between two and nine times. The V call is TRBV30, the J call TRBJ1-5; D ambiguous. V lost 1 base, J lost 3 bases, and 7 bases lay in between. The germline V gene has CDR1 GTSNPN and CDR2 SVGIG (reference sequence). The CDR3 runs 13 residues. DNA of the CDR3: TGTGCCTGGAGTGACGACAACAATCAGCCCCAGCATTTT. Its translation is CAWSDDNNQPQHF.

CDR3 bases: TGTGCCAGCAGCTCCAGAAGCGGGGGTTCTTATAATGAGCAGTTCTTC. Residues: CASSSRSGGSYNEQFF. V and J are TRBV7-9 and TRBJ2-1; 8 bases line up with TRBD2. This CDR3 is built from 16 residues. Trimming removed 4 bases from V and 7 bases from J; junction bases left unmatched: 12. Germline V gene lookup returns CDR1 SEHNR and CDR2 FQNEAQ (reference sequence).

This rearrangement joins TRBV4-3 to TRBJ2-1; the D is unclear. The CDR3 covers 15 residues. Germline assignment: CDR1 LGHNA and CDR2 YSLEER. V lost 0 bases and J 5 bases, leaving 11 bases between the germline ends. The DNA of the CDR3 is TGCGCCAGCAGCCAAGATTTCGCGGCCAACAATGAGCAGTTCTTC. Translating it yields CASSQDFAANNEQFF.

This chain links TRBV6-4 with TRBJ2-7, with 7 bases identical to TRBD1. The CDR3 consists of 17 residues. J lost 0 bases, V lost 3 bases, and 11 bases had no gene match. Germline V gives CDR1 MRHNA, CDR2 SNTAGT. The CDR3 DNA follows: TGTGCCAGCAGTGAACCCGACAGGGCCTGGAGCTCCTACGAGCAGTACTTC. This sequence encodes CASSEPDRAWSSYEQYF.

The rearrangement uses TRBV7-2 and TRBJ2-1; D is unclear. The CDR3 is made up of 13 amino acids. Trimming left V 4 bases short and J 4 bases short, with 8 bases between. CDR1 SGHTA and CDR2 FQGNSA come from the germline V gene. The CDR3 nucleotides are TGTGCCAGCAGCTCGAGCGAGTACAATGAGCAGTTCTTC. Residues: CASSSSEYNEQFF.

CDR3 sequence reads: CSARAGNTIYF. The CDR3 bases are TGCAGTGCACGGGCTGGAAACACCATATATTTT. J is TRBJ1-3 and V is TRBV20-1, with unresolved D. The CDR3 sequence is 11 residues long. The V and J ends lost 6 bases and 2 bases respectively, with 5 bases between them. CDR1 and CDR2 from the germline V gene are DFQATT and SNEGSKA (reference sequence).

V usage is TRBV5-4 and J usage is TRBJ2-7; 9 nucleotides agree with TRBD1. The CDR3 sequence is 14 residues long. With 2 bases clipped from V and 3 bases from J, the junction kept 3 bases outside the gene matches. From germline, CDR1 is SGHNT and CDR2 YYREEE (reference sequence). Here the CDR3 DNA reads TGTGCCAGCAGCTTTGGACAGGGGAGCTACGAGCAGTACTTC. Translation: CASSFGQGSYEQYF.

This CDR3 reads CASKGEVNTEAFF. The CDR3 DNA is TGTGCCAGCAAAGGGGAGGTGAACACTGAAGCTTTCTTT. This sequence joins TRBV27 and TRBJ1-1; the D gene is possibly TRBD1 (5 bases). V was clipped by 7 bases and J by 0 bases, with 9 bases between them. CDR1 is MNHEY and CDR2 is SMNVEV in the germline V gene (reference sequence). CDR3 size: 13 residues.

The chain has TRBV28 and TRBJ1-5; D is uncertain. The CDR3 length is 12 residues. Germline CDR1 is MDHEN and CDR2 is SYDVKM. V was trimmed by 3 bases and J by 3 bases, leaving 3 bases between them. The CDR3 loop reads CASSFINQPQHF. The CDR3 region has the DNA TGTGCCAGCAGTTTTATCAATCAGCCCCAGCATTTT.

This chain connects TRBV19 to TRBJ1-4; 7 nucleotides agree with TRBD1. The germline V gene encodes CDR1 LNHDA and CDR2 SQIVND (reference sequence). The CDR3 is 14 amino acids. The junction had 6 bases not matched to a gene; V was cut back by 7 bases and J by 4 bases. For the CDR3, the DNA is TGTGCCAGTACCGGACAGGAAATTAATGAAAAACTGTTTTTT. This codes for CASTGQEINEKLFF.

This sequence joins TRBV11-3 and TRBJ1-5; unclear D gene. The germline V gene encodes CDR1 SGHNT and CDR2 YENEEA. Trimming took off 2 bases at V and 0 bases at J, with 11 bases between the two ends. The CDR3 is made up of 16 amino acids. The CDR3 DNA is TGTGCCAGCAGCTTATCTGATAGATATAGCAATCAGCCCCAGCATTTT. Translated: CASSLSDRYSNQPQHF.

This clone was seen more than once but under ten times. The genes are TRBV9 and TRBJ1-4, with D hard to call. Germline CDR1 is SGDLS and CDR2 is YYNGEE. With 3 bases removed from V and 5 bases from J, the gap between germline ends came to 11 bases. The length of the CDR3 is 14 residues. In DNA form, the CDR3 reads TGTGCCAGCAGCGGCCGAGGGAACAATGAAAAACTGTTTTTT. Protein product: CASSGRGNNEKLFF.

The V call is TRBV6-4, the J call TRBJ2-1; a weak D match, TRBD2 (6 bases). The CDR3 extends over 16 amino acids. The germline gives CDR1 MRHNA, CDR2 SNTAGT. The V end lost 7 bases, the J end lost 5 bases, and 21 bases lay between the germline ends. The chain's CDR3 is CASNQCRDLRDNEQFF. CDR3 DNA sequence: TGTGCCAGCAACCAATGCCGGGACTTAAGGGACAATGAGCAGTTCTTC.

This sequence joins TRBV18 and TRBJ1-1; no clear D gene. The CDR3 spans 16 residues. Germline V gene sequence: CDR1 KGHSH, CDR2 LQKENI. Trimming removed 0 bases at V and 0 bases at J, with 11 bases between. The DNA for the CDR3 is TGTGCCAGCTCACCACCCCTCTTTGTCCTGAACACTGAAGCTTTCTTT. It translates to CASSPPLFVLNTEAFF. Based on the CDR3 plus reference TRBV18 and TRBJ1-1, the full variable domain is NAGVMQNPRHLVRRRGQEARLRCSPMKGHSHVYWYRQLPEEGLKFMVYLQKENIIDESGMPKERFSAEFPKEGPSILRIQQVVRGDSAAYFCASSPPLFVLNTEAFFGQGTRLTVV.

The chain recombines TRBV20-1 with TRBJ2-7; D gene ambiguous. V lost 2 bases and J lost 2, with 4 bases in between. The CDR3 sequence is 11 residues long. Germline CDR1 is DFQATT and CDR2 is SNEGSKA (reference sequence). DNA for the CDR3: TGCAGTGCTAGACCTGCCTACGAGCAGTACTTC. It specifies CSARPAYEQYF.

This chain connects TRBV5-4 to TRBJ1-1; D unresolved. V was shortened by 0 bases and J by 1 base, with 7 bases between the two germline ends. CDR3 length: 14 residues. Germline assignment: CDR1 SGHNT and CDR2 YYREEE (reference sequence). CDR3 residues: CASSLDTGNTEAFF. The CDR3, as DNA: TGTGCCAGCAGCTTGGATACGGGGAACACTGAAGCTTTCTTT.

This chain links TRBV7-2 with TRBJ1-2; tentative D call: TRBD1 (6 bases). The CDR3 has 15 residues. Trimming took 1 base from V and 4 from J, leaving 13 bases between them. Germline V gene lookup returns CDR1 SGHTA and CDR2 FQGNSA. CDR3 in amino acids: CASSLETGKIYGYTF. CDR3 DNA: TGTGCCAGCAGCTTAGAAACAGGGAAGATCTATGGCTACACCTTC.

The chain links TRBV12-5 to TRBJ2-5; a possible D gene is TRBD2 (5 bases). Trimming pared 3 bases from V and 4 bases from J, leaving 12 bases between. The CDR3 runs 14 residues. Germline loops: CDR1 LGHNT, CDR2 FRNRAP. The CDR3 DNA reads TGTGCTAGTGGTTTATCCCCGGGGAGAGAGACCCAGTACTTC. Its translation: CASGLSPGRETQYF.

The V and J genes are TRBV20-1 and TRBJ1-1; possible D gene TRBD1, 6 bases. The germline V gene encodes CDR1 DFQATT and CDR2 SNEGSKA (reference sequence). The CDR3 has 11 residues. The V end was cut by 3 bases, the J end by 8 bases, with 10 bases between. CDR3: CSARETGEAFF. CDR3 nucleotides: TGCAGTGCTAGGGAAACAGGGGAAGCTTTCTTT.

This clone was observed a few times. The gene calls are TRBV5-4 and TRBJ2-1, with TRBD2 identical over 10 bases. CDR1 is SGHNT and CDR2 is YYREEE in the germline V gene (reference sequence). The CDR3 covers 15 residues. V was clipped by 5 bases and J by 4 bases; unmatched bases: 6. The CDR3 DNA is TGTGCCAGCAGGTCAGCGGGGGGGCCTTACAATGAGCAGTTCTTC. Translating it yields CASRSAGGPYNEQFF. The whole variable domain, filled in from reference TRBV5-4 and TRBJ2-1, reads ETGVTQSPTHLIKTRGQQVTLRCSSQSGHNTVSWYQQALGQGPQFIFQYYREEENGRGNFPPRFSGLQFPNYSSELNVNALELDDSALYLCASRSAGGPYNEQFFGPGTRLTVL.

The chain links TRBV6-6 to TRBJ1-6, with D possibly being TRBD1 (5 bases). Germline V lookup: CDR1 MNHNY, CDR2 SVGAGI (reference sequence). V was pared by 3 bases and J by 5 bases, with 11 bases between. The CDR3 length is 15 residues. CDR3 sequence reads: CASSYSTRDNSPLHF. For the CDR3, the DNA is TGTGCCAGCAGTTATTCAACCAGGGATAATTCACCCCTCCACTTT.

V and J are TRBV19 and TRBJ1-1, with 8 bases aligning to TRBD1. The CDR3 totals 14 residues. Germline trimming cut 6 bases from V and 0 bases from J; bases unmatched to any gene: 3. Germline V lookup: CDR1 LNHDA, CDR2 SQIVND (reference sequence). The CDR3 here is CASSTGGMNTEAFF. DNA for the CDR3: TGTGCCAGTAGCACAGGGGGTATGAACACTGAAGCTTTCTTT.